This TCR beta chain derives from a study of cytomegalovirus exposure and HLA in healthy donors. Study information: The same platform as the roughly 630 first-cohort repertoires was used for the 130 or so validation repertoires, a later analysis reported. Whole-study results and caveats: Published work reported that the classifier diagnosed cytomegalovirus status with high specificity and sensitivity. Among TCR beta chains, those listed as cytomegalovirus-associated numbered approximately 150.

For this clone: Its antigen remains unknown.

The donors were members of the roughly 120-subject validation cohort (separate from the approximately 670-subject first cohort). Per germline, CDR1 ENHRY and CDR2 SYGVKD. V shed 10 bases, J shed 7 bases, and the junction held 10 bases outside the gene matches. The CDR3 consists of 14 residues. The assay was immunoSEQ multiplex PCR, and TCRdb's table has in-frame clones only and misses some. The sample lists some 150,000 clones; about 86% were seen once. Sequences were obtained from PBMCs. The genes are TRBV10-3 and TRBJ2-1; 10 bases line up with TRBD2. This TCR was recovered from a man younger than 30 in good health and CMV-seropositive. CDR3 sequence reads: CATGGLAITNEQFF. Written as DNA, the CDR3 is TGTGCCACCGGGGGACTAGCGATAACAAATGAGCAGTTCTTC.